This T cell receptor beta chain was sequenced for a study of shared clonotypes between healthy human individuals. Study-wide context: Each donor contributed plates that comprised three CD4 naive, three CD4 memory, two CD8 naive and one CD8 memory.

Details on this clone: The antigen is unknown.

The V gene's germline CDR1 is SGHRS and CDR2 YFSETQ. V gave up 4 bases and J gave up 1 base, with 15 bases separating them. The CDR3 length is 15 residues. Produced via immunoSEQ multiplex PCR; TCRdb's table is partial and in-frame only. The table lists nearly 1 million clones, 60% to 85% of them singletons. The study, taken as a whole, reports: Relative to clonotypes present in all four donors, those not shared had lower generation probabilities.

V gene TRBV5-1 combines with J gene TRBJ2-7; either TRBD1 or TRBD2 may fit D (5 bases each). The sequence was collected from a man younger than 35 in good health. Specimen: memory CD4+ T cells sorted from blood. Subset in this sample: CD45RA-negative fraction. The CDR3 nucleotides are TGCGCCAGCAGCCCGCCCCCCGGGACGTCCTACGAGCAGTACTTC. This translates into CASSPPPGTSYEQYF.